Following are 14 T cell receptor beta chains from one sample sequenced in a study of T cells in localized non-small cell lung cancer. Measured with immunoSEQ multiplex PCR; TCRdb has only the in-frame clones, and not every one. This table holds more than 15,000 clones, about 89% found once. The input for sequencing was peripheral blood, taken before any cancer treatment. Receptors originate from a male donor at least 60 years old with stage II squamous cell lung carcinoma.

This chain connects TRBV5-1 to TRBJ2-5, with unresolved D. V was shortened by 0 bases and J by 1 base, with 10 bases between the two germline ends. Germline CDR1 SGHRS, CDR2 YFSETQ. CDR3 length: 15 amino acids. The CDR3 reads CASSLGLVFQETQYF. The CDR3 DNA sequence: TGCGCCAGCAGCTTGGGGTTAGTGTTCCAAGAGACCCAGTACTTC. Using reference TRBV5-1 and TRBJ2-5 for the parts outside the CDR3, the full variable domain is KAGVTQTPRYLIKTRGQQVTLSCSPISGHRSVSWYQQTPGQGLQFLFEYFSETQRNKGNFPGRFSGRQFSNSRSEMNVSTLELGDSALYLCASSLGLVFQETQYFGPGTRLLVL.

The chain combines TRBV18 with TRBJ2-5, with TRBD2 matching over 11 bases. Germline CDR1 is KGHSH and CDR2 is LQKENI. The trim removed 5 bases at V and 1 base at J, leaving 6 bases unmatched. The CDR3 runs to 16 residues. The DNA for the CDR3 is TGTGCCAGCTCATCGACTAGCGGGATGGTCCAAGAGACCCAGTACTTC. As protein: CASSSTSGMVQETQYF.

This clone appeared once. V is TRBV9 and J is TRBJ2-1; 11 nucleotides align to TRBD2. The V gene's germline CDR1 is SGDLS and CDR2 YYNGEE. The CDR3 consists of 15 residues. V lost 4 bases and J lost 3; bases outside the gene matches: 3. Here the CDR3 DNA reads TGTGCCAGCAGCATTACTAGCGGGAGCTACAATGAGCAGTTCTTC. Its protein product is CASSITSGSYNEQFF.

V and J are TRBV6-6 and TRBJ1-4; 8 bases agree with TRBD1. Unmatched junction bases numbered 8, after V lost 6 bases and J lost 8 bases. CDR1 MNHNY and CDR2 SVGAGI come from the germline V gene (reference sequence). CDR3 size: 14 residues. In DNA form, the CDR3 reads TGTGCCAGCAGGAGAACAGGGGGGAGAGAAAAACTGTTTTTT. Translated: CASRRTGGREKLFF.

The rearrangement uses TRBV9 and TRBJ2-6, with D perhaps matching TRBD2 (5 bases). This CDR3 has 12 amino acids. Trimming cost V 4 bases and J 13 bases, with 12 bases left between them. Germline-derived CDR1 and CDR2 are SGDLS and YYNGEE. This CDR3 is CASSSPPGVLTF. Written as DNA, the CDR3 is TGTGCCAGCAGCTCCCCTCCGGGGGTCCTGACTTTC.

The chain recombines TRBV30 with TRBJ2-7, with D perhaps being TRBD1 or TRBD2 (5 bases each). Trimming removed 3 bases at V and 9 bases at J, with 21 bases between. This CDR3 is built from 14 residues. Germline loops: CDR1 GTSNPN, CDR2 SVGIG (reference sequence). DNA for the CDR3: TGTGCCTGGAGCGCTACCTCGGGGCGGAGAGGGCAGTACTTC. Its translation: CAWSATSGRRGQYF.

This chain uses TRBV7-9 with TRBJ2-5, with 8 bases matching TRBD1. V shed 9 bases, J shed 5 bases, and the junction held 14 bases outside the gene matches. The CDR3 extends over 15 amino acids. CDR1 is SEHNR, CDR2 FQNEAQ, per germline (reference sequence). The DNA for the CDR3 is TGTGCCAGTAGCCCGGGCAGGGGGCCTTTGGAGACCCAGTACTTC. It encodes CASSPGRGPLETQYF.

This sequence joins TRBV7-2 and TRBJ1-2, with D unresolved. Germline V gene data show CDR1 as SGHTA and CDR2 as FQGNSA. Deletions cut 1 base from V and 0 bases from J, with 6 bases between. The CDR3 has 14 amino acids. CDR3 protein: CASSLEGTNYGYTF. CDR3 bases: TGTGCCAGCAGCTTAGAGGGAACTAACTATGGCTACACCTTC.

The genes are TRBV11-2 and TRBJ2-5, with TRBD1 as a possible D gene (6 bases). This CDR3 region has 15 residues. Germline lookup yields CDR1 SGHAT and CDR2 FQNNGV. The ends were cut back, 2 bases at V and 1 base at J, with 11 bases in the middle. The CDR3 spells CASSLRGTTQETQYF. CDR3 nucleotides: TGTGCCAGCAGCTTAAGGGGGACAACCCAAGAGACCCAGTACTTC.

The chain links TRBV27 to TRBJ2-2, with TRBD1 matching 8 bases. V dropped 2 bases and J dropped 4; count of bases not matched to a gene: 3. Germline V gene sequence: CDR1 MNHEY, CDR2 SMNVEV (reference sequence). The CDR3 is made up of 15 amino acids. The CDR3 bases are TGTGCCAGCAGTTTAGGACAGGGACGCACCGGGGAGCTGTTTTTT. Residues: CASSLGQGRTGELFF.

J is TRBJ1-1 and V is TRBV6-1, with D uncertain. V was pared by 6 bases and J by 0 bases, with 8 bases between. The CDR3 has 13 amino acids. Germline CDR1 is MNHNS and CDR2 is SASEGT. The CDR3 DNA follows: TGTGCCAGCAGAAGGACTTTGAACACTGAAGCTTTCTTT. Its protein product is CASRRTLNTEAFF.

The CDR3 DNA sequence: TGTGCCAGCAGCGGGGGGAAGAACACCGGGGAGCTGTTTTTT. The encoded protein is CASSGGKNTGELFF. The chain has TRBV6-6 and TRBJ2-2, with 7 bases lining up with TRBD2. CDR3 length: 14 residues. V dropped 6 bases and J dropped 1; count of bases not matched to a gene: 2. Germline values: CDR1 MNHNY, CDR2 SVGAGI (reference sequence).

This chain connects TRBV5-6 to TRBJ2-5; D remains ambiguous. From germline, CDR1 is SGHDT and CDR2 YYEEEE. The CDR3 covers 13 residues. Trimming took off 2 bases at V and 0 bases at J, with 5 bases between the two ends. The CDR3 nucleotides read TGTGCCAGCAGCTTTCAGGACCAAGAGACCCAGTACTTC. This translates into CASSFQDQETQYF.

The chain joins TRBV5-1 to TRBJ2-3, with a possible D match to TRBD2 (6 bases). The CDR3 spans 16 residues. Looked up from germline, CDR1 is SGHRS and CDR2 is YFSETQ. V dropped 2 bases and J dropped 2 bases, with 15 bases sitting between them. As DNA, the CDR3 is TGCGCCAGCAGCTTACCAGGGACTCCCCCCACAGATACGCAGTATTTT. It codes for CASSLPGTPPTDTQYF.